What follows are 23 T cell receptor beta chains derived from one specimen sequenced in a study of identical twins. TCRdb redid the calling of the 5' RACE reads with MiXCR, one entry per CDR3 protein. The table records 1.5 million to 2 million distinct CDR3 sequences, less than 40% of them present only once. Sequenced material: cord blood. These receptors were collected from a newborn girl in good health.

This clonotype was seen many times. The chain uses TRBV29-1 and TRBJ2-1, with TRBD2 matching 13 bases. Germline trimming cut 4 bases from V and 9 bases from J; bases unmatched to any gene: 6. Looked up from germline, CDR1 is SQVTM and CDR2 is ANQGSEA. The CDR3 loop spans 14 amino acids. The CDR3 bases are TGCAGCGTTGGACTAGCGGGAGGACCCGGTGAGCAGTTCTTC. Translated, it gives CSVGLAGGPGEQFF.

This chain connects TRBV20-1 to TRBJ2-1; D may be TRBD2 (6 bases). Germline V CDR1 and CDR2: DFQATT, SNEGSKA (reference sequence). CDR3 length: 16 amino acids. Trimming took 2 bases from V and 3 from J, leaving 17 bases between them. The CDR3 loop reads CSARKPIGDFYNEQFF. The CDR3 DNA sequence: TGCAGTGCTAGAAAACCAATTGGGGACTTCTACAATGAGCAGTTCTTC.

The V gene is TRBV20-1, the J gene TRBJ2-1, with 8 bases identical to TRBD2. Germline-derived CDR1 and CDR2 are DFQATT and SNEGSKA (reference sequence). V lost 3 bases, J lost 4 bases, and 5 bases stayed unmatched. The length of the CDR3 is 14 residues. The CDR3 bases are TGCAGTGCTAGGGGGACTAGAAAATACAATGAGCAGTTCTTC. As protein: CSARGTRKYNEQFF.

This clonotype was seen a single time. The chain carries TRBV28 and TRBJ2-1; 9 nucleotides agree with TRBD1. CDR3 length: 15 residues. V lost 5 bases, J lost 8 bases, and 10 bases stayed unmatched. Germline assignment: CDR1 MDHEN and CDR2 SYDVKM. This chain's CDR3 is CASSQGAQGADEQFF. CDR3 DNA sequence: TGTGCCAGCAGTCAAGGGGCACAGGGGGCGGATGAGCAGTTCTTC.

The rearrangement links TRBV3-1 to TRBJ1-2; D is perhaps TRBD1 (5 bases). V dropped 1 base and J dropped 0 bases, with 12 bases sitting between them. CDR3 length: 16 amino acids. The germline V gene encodes CDR1 LGHDT and CDR2 YNNKEL (reference sequence). CDR3 region: CASSQGPGTANYGYTF. Written as DNA, the CDR3 is TGTGCCAGCAGCCAAGGTCCGGGGACCGCTAACTATGGCTACACCTTC.

In its sample, this clonotype was seen a few times. The rearrangement links TRBV5-1 to TRBJ1-1; D is unresolved. Trimming cost V 3 bases and J 0 bases, with 12 bases left between them. CDR1 SGHRS and CDR2 YFSETQ come from the germline V gene. CDR3 length: 15 amino acids. In DNA, the CDR3 is TGCGCCAGCAGCTCCCGGACGCCTATGAACACTGAAGCTTTCTTT. It yields the protein CASSSRTPMNTEAFF.

The J gene is TRBJ2-1, the V gene TRBV3-1; 10 nucleotides line up with TRBD2. Germline CDR1 reads LGHDT; CDR2 reads YNNKEL (reference sequence). The CDR3 has 18 residues. V lost 4 bases, J lost 1 base, and 10 bases stayed unmatched. The CDR3 nucleotides are TGTGCCAGCAGCCCCTGGATAGCGGGGGGCGGGTCCTACAATGAGCAGTTCTTC. As protein: CASSPWIAGGGSYNEQFF.

The chain joins TRBV20-1 to TRBJ1-5; 7 bases match TRBD1. The CDR3 sequence is 15 residues long. Germline V gene lookup returns CDR1 DFQATT and CDR2 SNEGSKA (reference sequence). The V gene end was trimmed by 4 bases and the J gene end by 5 bases; junction bases not matched to a gene: 11. The CDR3: CSANTAGGGYQPQHF. The CDR3 DNA reads TGCAGTGCTAACACAGCAGGGGGGGGATATCAGCCCCAGCATTTT.

This chain uses TRBV9 with TRBJ1-1; TRBD1 aligns across 7 bases. V dropped 0 bases and J dropped 5; count of bases not matched to a gene: 13. The CDR3 sequence is 17 residues long. Germline values: CDR1 SGDLS, CDR2 YYNGEE. The CDR3 bases are TGTGCCAGCAGCGTAGCTACAGGGGCTACGTGGGATACTGAAGCTTTCTTT. This gives the protein CASSVATGATWDTEAFF.

The sample holds a few counts of this clonotype. J is TRBJ2-7 and V is TRBV28; 7 positions match TRBD1. Germline lookup yields CDR1 MDHEN and CDR2 SYDVKM. Trimming took 8 bases from V and 5 from J; bases not matched to a gene: 6. The CDR3 runs to 12 residues. The CDR3 reads CASGNRGHEQYF. The DNA of the CDR3 is TGTGCCAGCGGGAACAGGGGTCACGAGCAGTACTTC.

V is TRBV5-1 and J is TRBJ1-6; D remains unclear. This CDR3 contains 16 residues. Germline V CDR1 and CDR2: SGHRS, YFSETQ. The V gene lost 1 base and the J gene lost 0 bases, with 8 bases spanning the gap. CDR3 coding DNA: TGCGCCAGCAGCTTGCTCAGTAGCTCCTATAATTCACCCCTCCACTTT. Its protein is CASSLLSSSYNSPLHF.

This clonotype was recorded only once. The V gene is TRBV25-1, the J gene TRBJ2-1, with TRBD2 matching 10 bases. V gave up 6 bases and J gave up 15 bases; unmatched junction bases: 14. Germline V lookup: CDR1 MGHDK, CDR2 SYGVNS. This CDR3 is 14 amino acids long. The CDR3 nucleotides read TGTGCCAGCAGGGAACAAGGGACTAGCGAGATAGCGTTCTTC. It specifies CASREQGTSEIAFF.

The chain uses TRBV30 and TRBJ1-1; TRBD1 aligns across 8 bases. V shed 2 bases, J shed 2 bases, and the junction held 4 bases outside the gene matches. CDR3 length: 14 amino acids. Looked up from germline, CDR1 is GTSNPN and CDR2 is SVGIG (reference sequence). CDR3 loop: CAWSLGQGNTEAFF. CDR3 coding DNA: TGTGCCTGGAGTTTAGGACAGGGAAACACTGAAGCTTTCTTT.

Only a few counts were recorded for this clonotype. J is TRBJ1-2 and V is TRBV9, with a possible D match to TRBD1 (6 bases). The CDR3 has 14 residues. Germline V gene data show CDR1 as SGDLS and CDR2 as YYNGEE. The germline V and J ends were trimmed by 0 bases and 6 bases, with 12 bases remaining between them. CDR3 residues: CASSVVGTGHGYTF. The CDR3 DNA reads TGTGCCAGCAGCGTAGTGGGCACAGGGCATGGCTACACCTTC.

The sample holds one count of this clonotype. The chain uses TRBV12-3 or TRBV12-4 and TRBJ2-7; maybe TRBD2 (5 bases). V lost 4 bases and J lost 3, with 16 bases in between. The CDR3 loop spans 15 amino acids. The CDR3 DNA reads as TGTGCCAGCAGTTCAAGGGAGAGTAGCGTCTACGAGCAGTACTTC. This sequence encodes CASSSRESSVYEQYF.

This clonotype occurred many times. For the CDR3, the DNA is TGCGCCAGCAGCTTTATAGGGGATGAGCAGTTCTTC. It specifies CASSFIGDEQFF. V usage is TRBV5-1 and J usage is TRBJ2-1; D may be TRBD1 (5 bases). This CDR3 contains 12 residues. Germline V gene lookup returns CDR1 SGHRS and CDR2 YFSETQ. Trimming took 2 bases from V and 8 from J, leaving 8 bases between them.

The chain employs TRBV9 and TRBJ2-3; a possible D gene is TRBD1 (5 bases). The germline V gene has CDR1 SGDLS and CDR2 YYNGEE. This CDR3 has 15 amino acids. V gave up 2 bases and J gave up 3 bases, with 13 bases separating them. The CDR3, as DNA: TGTGCCAGCAGCGTGAAGGGGCTGGGGACAGATACGCAGTATTTT. Translated: CASSVKGLGTDTQYF.

Regarding this clonotype: A junction end diverges from the germline sequence, so it may reflect a read error. V and J are TRBV2 and TRBJ2-1; D is perhaps TRBD2 (6 bases). Germline assignment: CDR1 SNHLY and CDR2 FYNNEI. The CDR3 length is 13 residues. The CDR3 nucleotides read TGTGCCAGCACTCGGGAGTTGCCCAATGGGCAGTTCTTC. It translates to CASTRELPNGQFF. Based on the CDR3 plus reference TRBV2 and TRBJ2-1, the full variable domain is EPEVTQTPSHQVTQMGQEVILRCVPISNHLYFYWYRQILGQKVEFLVSFYNNEISEKSEIFDDQFSVERPDGSNFTLKIRSTKLEDSAMYFCASTRELPNGQFFGPGTRLTVL.

The J gene is TRBJ2-7, the V gene TRBV10-3; a weak D match, TRBD1 (6 bases). Germline V gives CDR1 ENHRY, CDR2 SYGVKD. The CDR3 runs 16 residues. Trimming removed 6 bases at V and 0 bases at J, with 18 bases between. In DNA form, the CDR3 reads TGTGCCATCAGCCCAACGGGACATAGGAGCTCCTACGAGCAGTACTTC. Translation gives CAISPTGHRSSYEQYF.

The V gene is TRBV20-1, the J gene TRBJ2-1; 7 bases match TRBD2. There are 17 residues in the CDR3. The trim removed 2 bases at V and 5 bases at J, leaving 15 bases unmatched. From germline, CDR1 is DFQATT and CDR2 SNEGSKA (reference sequence). The CDR3 protein is CSARSQVGRPNHNEQFF. As DNA, the CDR3 is TGCAGTGCTAGATCACAGGTCGGGAGGCCAAATCACAATGAGCAGTTCTTC.

V is TRBV4-1 and J is TRBJ1-5; D is ambiguous. CDR1 is MGHRA, CDR2 YSYEKL, per germline. The length of the CDR3 is 15 residues. Trimming pared 1 base from V and 2 bases from J, leaving 9 bases between. The CDR3 here is CASSQVRGGNQPQHF. The CDR3, as DNA: TGCGCCAGCAGCCAAGTCCGGGGTGGCAATCAGCCCCAGCATTTT.

The chain joins TRBV29-1 to TRBJ2-7; D could derive from TRBD1 or TRBD2 (5 bases each). Trimming cost V 4 bases and J 2 bases, with 12 bases left between them. Looked up from germline, CDR1 is SQVTM and CDR2 is ANQGSEA. The CDR3 extends over 13 amino acids. The CDR3 region is CSVGYGGPYEQYF. The CDR3 DNA follows: TGCAGCGTTGGTTATGGGGGACCCTACGAGCAGTACTTC.

This clonotype turned up a few times. J is TRBJ2-1 and V is TRBV10-3, with D perhaps matching TRBD2 (5 bases). The CDR3 has 17 amino acids. The V and J ends lost 6 bases and 8 bases respectively, with 26 bases between them. The V gene's germline CDR1 is ENHRY and CDR2 SYGVKD. Written as DNA, the CDR3 is TGTGCCATCAGAAAGAGCGGTTTAACTAGGGAGAGTCATGAGCAGTTCTTC. It encodes CAIRKSGLTRESHEQFF.